These 8 T cell receptor beta chains came from one sample sequenced in a study of cytomegalovirus exposure and HLA in healthy donors. The PCR employed 60 Vbeta primers together with 13 Jbeta primers. Clones were read by immunoSEQ multiplex PCR, and TCRdb kept only the in-frame ones, dropping some. In the table there are around 170,000 clones, roughly 70% of which are singletons. The sample taken for sequencing was PBMCs. The receptors originated from a girl between 5 and 17 years old in good health and CMV-seronegative.

J is TRBJ1-4 and V is TRBV9, with D possibly being TRBD1 (6 bases). Per germline, CDR1 SGDLS and CDR2 YYNGEE. The CDR3 contains 15 residues. The V and J ends lost 2 bases and 5 bases respectively, with 13 bases between them. Written as DNA, the CDR3 is TGTGCCAGCAGCGTTGGGTACAGGGAGAATGAAAAACTGTTTTTT. Amino acids: CASSVGYRENEKLFF.

V usage is TRBV6-1 and J usage is TRBJ1-2; D uncertain. This CDR3 spans 13 amino acids. Trimming removed 6 bases at V and 4 bases at J, with 12 bases between. Per the germline V gene, CDR1 is MNHNS and CDR2 is SASEGT. The chain's CDR3 is CASREQKTYGYTF. In nucleotides, the CDR3 is TGTGCCAGCAGGGAACAGAAAACCTATGGCTACACCTTC.

The J gene is TRBJ1-4, the V gene TRBV2; 8 nucleotides match TRBD1. CDR1 is SNHLY, CDR2 FYNNEI, per germline. The CDR3 length is 14 residues. Trimming took 3 bases from V and 8 from J; bases not matched to a gene: 5. The CDR3 is CASSEDRAVEKLFF. CDR3 bases: TGTGCCAGCAGTGAGGACAGGGCCGTCGAAAAACTGTTTTTT. Full variable domain (remainder filled in from reference TRBV2 and TRBJ1-4): EPEVTQTPSHQVTQMGQEVILRCVPISNHLYFYWYRQILGQKVEFLVSFYNNEISEKSEIFDDQFSVERPDGSNFTLKIRSTKLEDSAMYFCASSEDRAVEKLFFGSGTQLSVL.

DNA of the CDR3: TGTGCCAGCAGTTGGGCGAATGGCTACACCTTC. Its protein is CASSWANGYTF. V gene TRBV2 combines with J gene TRBJ1-2; no clear D gene. The V gene's germline CDR1 is SNHLY and CDR2 FYNNEI. Deletions cut 5 bases from V and 6 bases from J, with 7 bases between. The CDR3 contains 11 residues.

Concerning this clone itself: Other DNA sequences in the same sample also yield this CDR3. V usage is TRBV5-1 and J usage is TRBJ1-4; D is undetermined. V lost 0 bases and J lost 4, with 7 bases in between. The CDR3 runs 14 residues. Germline CDR1 SGHRS, CDR2 YFSETQ. The CDR3 here is CASSLGGLNEKLFF. The CDR3 DNA is TGCGCCAGCAGCTTGGGCGGCCTTAATGAAAAACTGTTTTTT.

CDR3 protein: CASSPGDPSEQYF. As DNA, the CDR3 is TGCGCCAGCAGCCCCGGGGATCCCAGCGAGCAGTACTTC. The chain has TRBV5-1 and TRBJ2-7; D may be TRBD2 (5 bases). V dropped 4 bases and J dropped 6 bases, with 14 bases sitting between them. Germline assignment: CDR1 SGHRS and CDR2 YFSETQ. This CDR3 spans 13 amino acids.

This clone has only one observation. This rearrangement joins TRBV6-5 to TRBJ2-1; 8 positions match TRBD2. The V gene end was trimmed by 2 bases and the J gene end by 0 bases; junction bases not matched to a gene: 3. CDR1 and CDR2 (germline): MNHEY, SVGAGI. The CDR3 loop spans 16 amino acids. DNA of the CDR3: TGTGCCAGCAGTTACGGCGGGGGGAGCTCCTACAATGAGCAGTTCTTC. It specifies CASSYGGGSSYNEQFF.

In regard to this clone: One end of the junction does not line up with germline, which may come from a read error. For the CDR3, the DNA is TGTGCTAGCAGCTCCACAGACGCAGATACGCAGTATTTT. Encoded protein: CASSSTDADTQYF. The rearrangement links TRBV7-7 to TRBJ2-3; D remains ambiguous. Germline loops: CDR1 SSHAT, CDR2 FNYEAQ (reference sequence). CDR3 length: 13 residues.